What follows are 9 T cell receptor beta chains derived from one specimen sequenced in a study of brain T cells in children with intractable seizures. Only in-frame clones appear in the TCRdb table, and some are missing; sequencing was by immunoSEQ multiplex PCR. Altogether about 20,000 clones are present, 94% being singletons, with the ten largest covering roughly 6.7%. The sample in question was peripheral blood, obtained at surgery. These receptors originate from a boy aged 5-17 years with focal cortical dysplasia and intractable seizures.

The rearrangement uses TRBV5-1 and TRBJ2-7; D gene unclear. This CDR3 contains 18 residues. Germline V gene sequence: CDR1 SGHRS, CDR2 YFSETQ. The V and J ends lost 2 bases and 2 bases respectively, with 23 bases between them. The CDR3 bases are TGCGCCAGCAGCTTAGGACCATGGGCCCCTGATACTCCCTACGAGCAGTACTTC. Translated, it gives CASSLGPWAPDTPYEQYF.

The V call is TRBV28, the J call TRBJ1-6, with 9 bases matching TRBD1. Germline V gene data show CDR1 as MDHEN and CDR2 as SYDVKM. V lost 6 bases, J lost 9 bases, and 9 bases stayed unmatched. The CDR3 is 15 residues long. In DNA form, the CDR3 reads TGTGCCAGCAGCTCTGGACAGGGGATGAGTTCACCCCTCCACTTT. It yields the protein CASSSGQGMSSPLHF.

The chain combines TRBV3-1 (or the pseudogene TRBV3-2) with TRBJ2-1; 10 bases map to TRBD2. The ends lost 4 bases at V and 5 bases at J; junction bases unmatched: 8. CDR1 is LGHDT and CDR2 is YNNKEL in the germline V gene (reference sequence). This CDR3 has 16 amino acids. Written as DNA, the CDR3 is TGTGCCAGCAGCCGAACGAGCGGGGGGGTAGACAATGAGCAGTTCTTC. Translating gives CASSRTSGGVDNEQFF.

The chain employs TRBV12-5 and TRBJ2-2, with D tentatively TRBD1 (6 bases). Germline V gene data show CDR1 as LGHNT and CDR2 as FRNRAP. The V and J ends lost 1 base and 5 bases respectively, with 17 bases between them. The CDR3 is made up of 17 amino acids. The CDR3 nucleotides are TGTGCTAGTGGTTTGGGACAGGTCCGCCTACATACCGGGGAGCTGTTTTTT. Its protein is CASGLGQVRLHTGELFF. Looking up the rest from reference TRBV12-5 and TRBJ2-2 gives the full variable domain: DARVTQTPRHKVTEMGQEVTMRCQPILGHNTVFWYRQTMMQGLELLAYFRNRAPLDDSGMPKDRFSAEMPDATLATLKIQPSEPRDSAVYFCASGLGQVRLHTGELFFGEGSRLTVL.

This chain joins TRBV2 and TRBJ2-7; no definite D call. Trimming left V 2 bases short and J 5 bases short, with 13 bases between. Germline values: CDR1 SNHLY, CDR2 FYNNEI. There are 14 residues in the CDR3. The CDR3 spells CASSENGRIHEQYF. Written as DNA, the CDR3 is TGTGCCAGCAGTGAAAACGGCAGGATCCACGAGCAGTACTTC.

This clone occurred once. The chain is built from TRBV25-1 and TRBJ2-3; TRBD1 agrees at 7 bases. This CDR3 has 16 residues. The germline gives CDR1 MGHDK, CDR2 SYGVNS. V gave up 11 bases and J gave up 8 bases; unmatched junction bases: 22. The CDR3: CACPLRDSIRTGTQYF. The DNA for the CDR3 is TGTGCCTGTCCACTCCGGGACAGTATTCGTACGGGTACGCAGTATTTT.

The chain is built from TRBV7-2 and TRBJ2-2; the match to TRBD1 covers 10 bases. V dropped 4 bases and J dropped 4; count of bases not matched to a gene: 3. The germline gives CDR1 SGHTA, CDR2 FQGNSA. The CDR3 is 15 amino acids. CDR3 loop: CASSSWTGGTGELFF. The CDR3 DNA follows: TGTGCCAGCAGCTCCTGGACAGGGGGCACCGGGGAGCTGTTTTTT.

The rearrangement joins TRBV24-1 to TRBJ1-4; D unresolved. V was cut by 4 bases and J by 4 bases, with 12 bases left in between. This CDR3 is 15 amino acids long. Looked up from germline, CDR1 is KGHDR and CDR2 is SFDVKD. CDR3 DNA: TGTGCCACCAGTGAGACACACGGAATTAATGAAAAACTGTTTTTT. Translating gives CATSETHGINEKLFF.

J is TRBJ1-3 and V is TRBV5-5; weak D call: TRBD1 (5 bases). CDR1 and CDR2 from the germline V gene are SGHKS and YYEKEE (reference sequence). V dropped 3 bases and J dropped 4 bases, with 5 bases sitting between them. The CDR3 has 12 amino acids. CDR3 sequence (DNA): TGTGCCAGCAGCTCAGGGGGAAACACCATATATTTT. Its translation: CASSSGGNTIYF.